Shown below are 15 T cell receptor beta chains from a single sample sequenced in a study of cytomegalovirus exposure and HLA in healthy donors. The data were produced by immunoSEQ multiplex PCR, yet TCRdb's version contains in-frame clones alone and is incomplete. The sample contains roughly 330,000 clones, 87% of which appear only once. The sequenced sample consisted of PBMCs. The receptors here all came from a woman aged 30 to 39 in good health and CMV-seropositive.

The V call is TRBV28, the J call TRBJ2-7; tentatively, D is TRBD1 (5 bases). This CDR3 is 12 amino acids long. CDR1 and CDR2 (germline): MDHEN, SYDVKM. The CDR3 loop reads CAHGQGTYEQYF. The CDR3, as DNA: TGTGCGCACGGTCAGGGAACCTACGAGCAGTACTTC.

The chain joins TRBV30 to TRBJ2-1, with TRBD2 as a possible D gene (6 bases). This CDR3 has 18 amino acids. Trimming took off 2 bases at V and 0 bases at J, with 20 bases between the two ends. CDR1 is GTSNPN and CDR2 is SVGIG in the germline V gene (reference sequence). CDR3 DNA: TGTGCCTGGAGTCCCGGGCTAGCGACCCGAGTCTCCTACAATGAGCAGTTCTTC. It specifies CAWSPGLATRVSYNEQFF.

This sequence joins TRBV15 and TRBJ2-1; tentatively, D is TRBD1 (6 bases). Germline V gene lookup returns CDR1 LNHNV and CDR2 YYDKDF (reference sequence). V was clipped by 6 bases and J by 4 bases, with 16 bases between them. This CDR3 is 15 amino acids long. CDR3 in DNA: TGTGCCACCAGTCCGGACAGTAAGACGTACAATGAGCAGTTCTTC. Translating gives CATSPDSKTYNEQFF.

The chain joins TRBV4-1 to TRBJ1-3; D is perhaps TRBD1 (6 bases). Germline CDR1 MGHRA, CDR2 YSYEKL. The CDR3 has 16 amino acids. The V and J ends lost 2 bases and 5 bases respectively, with 16 bases between them. In DNA, the CDR3 is TGCGCCAGCAGCCAACCAACCAACAGGGAAAGAAACACCATATATTTT. Translating it yields CASSQPTNRERNTIYF.

The chain has TRBV9 and TRBJ2-1, with a possible D match to TRBD2 (5 bases). CDR1 SGDLS and CDR2 YYNGEE come from the germline V gene. CDR3 length: 15 amino acids. V was trimmed by 1 base and J by 5 bases, leaving 13 bases between them. The CDR3 protein is CASSVSGGSNNEQFF. The CDR3 DNA sequence: TGTGCCAGCAGCGTATCTGGTGGGAGTAACAATGAGCAGTTCTTC. Drawing the rest from reference TRBV9 and TRBJ2-1, the complete variable domain is DSGVTQTPKHLITATGQRVTLRCSPRSGDLSVYWYQQSLDQGLQFLIQYYNGEERAKGNILERFSAQQFPDLHSELNLSSLELGDSALYFCASSVSGGSNNEQFFGPGTRLTVL.

This chain connects TRBV16 to TRBJ2-7, with 8 positions matching TRBD1. Trimming took 4 bases from V and 10 from J; bases not matched to a gene: 3. This CDR3 spans 11 amino acids. Germline values: CDR1 KGHSY, CDR2 FQNENV. The CDR3 protein is CASSRQGIQYF. CDR3 nucleotides: TGTGCCAGCAGCCGACAGGGGATTCAGTACTTC.

In this sample, this clone turned up once. The chain joins TRBV11-2 to TRBJ2-3; TRBD1 is a possible D gene (8 bases). Trimming cost V 3 bases and J 3 bases, with 13 bases left between them. Germline loops: CDR1 SGHAT, CDR2 FQNNGV. The CDR3 is made up of 15 amino acids. The CDR3 nucleotides are TGTGCCAGCAGCTTTACAGGGGGGGCAACAGATACGCAGTATTTT. It codes for CASSFTGGATDTQYF.

The chain uses TRBV25-1 and TRBJ2-2; TRBD1 matches at 7 bases. Germline CDR1 is MGHDK and CDR2 is SYGVNS. The CDR3 loop spans 13 amino acids. Losses at the gene ends were 7 bases for V and 5 bases for J; bases not matched to a gene: 4. CDR3 in amino acids: CASTDRVTGELFF. The CDR3 nucleotides are TGTGCCAGCACCGACAGGGTTACCGGGGAGCTGTTTTTT.

The J gene is TRBJ2-1, the V gene TRBV6-5; 13 nucleotides match TRBD2. CDR3 length equals 15 residues. Trimming took 6 bases from V and 12 from J; bases not matched to a gene: 11. From germline, CDR1 is MNHEY and CDR2 SVGAGI. The CDR3 DNA reads TGTGCCAGCAGCTCTACTAGCGGGAGGGTACAAGGGCAGTTCTTC. It is translated as CASSSTSGRVQGQFF.

The sample holds a few counts of this clone. This rearrangement joins TRBV6-5 to TRBJ1-1, with D unclear. The CDR3 covers 13 residues. Deletions cut 4 bases from V and 6 bases from J, with 12 bases between. The V gene's germline CDR1 is MNHEY and CDR2 SVGAGI. Here the CDR3 DNA reads TGTGCCAGCAGTTCCCTGTACGCCGCTGAAGCTTTCTTT. It codes for CASSSLYAAEAFF.

The V call is TRBV30, the J call TRBJ1-1; TRBD1 is a possible D gene (5 bases). Germline loops: CDR1 GTSNPN, CDR2 SVGIG (reference sequence). The CDR3 length is 12 residues. Trimming stripped 3 bases from V and 2 bases from J, with 7 bases between. CDR3: CAWRGGNTEAFF. CDR3 sequence (DNA): TGTGCCTGGAGGGGGGGAAACACTGAAGCTTTCTTT.

This chain joins TRBV28 and TRBJ1-2; D unresolved. Germline V gene data show CDR1 as MDHEN and CDR2 as SYDVKM. V was cut by 5 bases and J by 12 bases, with 19 bases left in between. The CDR3 extends over 13 amino acids. For the CDR3, the DNA is TGTGCCAGCAGTGCTCAATTAGATATACAAGACACCTTC. Translation gives CASSAQLDIQDTF.

The chain combines TRBV13 with TRBJ2-2; D is ambiguous. V dropped 5 bases and J dropped 4 bases, with 17 bases sitting between them. Germline V gives CDR1 PRHDT, CDR2 FYEKMQ (reference sequence). This CDR3 has 16 residues. CDR3 region: CASSPLMTLGTGELFF. CDR3 nucleotides: TGTGCCAGCAGCCCACTCATGACCCTCGGCACCGGGGAGCTGTTTTTT.

V is TRBV27 and J is TRBJ2-2; no firm D call. Trimming removed 7 bases at V and 3 bases at J, with 9 bases between. The CDR3 extends over 13 amino acids. CDR1 and CDR2 from the germline V gene are MNHEY and SMNVEV (reference sequence). CDR3 sequence (DNA): TGTGCCAGCACCCGCACCGACACCGGGGAGCTGTTTTTT. It yields the protein CASTRTDTGELFF.

The chain couples TRBV6-5 to TRBJ2-7, with TRBD1 matching 7 bases. The CDR3 length is 15 residues. The V and J ends lost 4 bases and 3 bases, in that order; junction bases with no gene match: 9. Germline lookup yields CDR1 MNHEY and CDR2 SVGAGI. Here the CDR3 DNA reads TGTGCCAGCAGTTCGGGGTGGGACAGCCTCTACGAGCAGTACTTC. It translates to CASSSGWDSLYEQYF.